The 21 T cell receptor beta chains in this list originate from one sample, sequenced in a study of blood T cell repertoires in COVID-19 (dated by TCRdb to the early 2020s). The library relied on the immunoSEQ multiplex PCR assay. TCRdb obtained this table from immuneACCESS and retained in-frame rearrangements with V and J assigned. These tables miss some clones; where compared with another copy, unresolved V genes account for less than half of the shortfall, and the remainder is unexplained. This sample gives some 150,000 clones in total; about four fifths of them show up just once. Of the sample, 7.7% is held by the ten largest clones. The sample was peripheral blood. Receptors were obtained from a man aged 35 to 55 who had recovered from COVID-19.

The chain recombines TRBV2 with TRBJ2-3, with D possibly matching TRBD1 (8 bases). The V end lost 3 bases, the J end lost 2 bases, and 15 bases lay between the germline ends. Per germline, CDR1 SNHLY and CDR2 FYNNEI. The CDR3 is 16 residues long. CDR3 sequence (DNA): TGTGCCAGCAGTGACCAGGGGGCGGGGGTCACAGATACGCAGTATTTT. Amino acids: CASSDQGAGVTDTQYF.

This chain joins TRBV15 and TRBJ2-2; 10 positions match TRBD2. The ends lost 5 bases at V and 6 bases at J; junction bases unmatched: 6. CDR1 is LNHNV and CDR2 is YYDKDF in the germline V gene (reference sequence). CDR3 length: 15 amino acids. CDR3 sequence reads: CATSGPAGGAGELFF. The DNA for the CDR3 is TGTGCCACCAGCGGACCAGCGGGAGGGGCCGGGGAGCTGTTTTTT.

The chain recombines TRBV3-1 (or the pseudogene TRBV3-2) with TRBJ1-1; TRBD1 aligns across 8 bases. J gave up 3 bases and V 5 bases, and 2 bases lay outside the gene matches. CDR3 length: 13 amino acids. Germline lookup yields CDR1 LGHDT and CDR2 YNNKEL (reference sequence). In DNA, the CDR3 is TGTGCCAGCAGCTTGACAGGGGACACTGAAGCTTTCTTT. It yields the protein CASSLTGDTEAFF.

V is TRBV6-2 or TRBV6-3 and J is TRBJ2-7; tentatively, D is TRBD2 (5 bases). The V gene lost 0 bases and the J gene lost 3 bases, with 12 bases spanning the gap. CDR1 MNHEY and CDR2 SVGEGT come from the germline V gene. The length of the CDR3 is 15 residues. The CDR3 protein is CASSYSTDGVYEQYF. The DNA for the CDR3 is TGTGCCAGCAGTTACTCAACGGACGGGGTCTACGAGCAGTACTTC.

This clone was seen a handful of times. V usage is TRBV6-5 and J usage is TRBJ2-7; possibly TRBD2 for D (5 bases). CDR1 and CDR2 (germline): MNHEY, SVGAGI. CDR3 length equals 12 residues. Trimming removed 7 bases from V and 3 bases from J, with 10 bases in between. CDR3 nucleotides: TGTGCCAGCACCCGAGGAGGCTACGAGCAGTACTTC. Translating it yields CASTRGGYEQYF.

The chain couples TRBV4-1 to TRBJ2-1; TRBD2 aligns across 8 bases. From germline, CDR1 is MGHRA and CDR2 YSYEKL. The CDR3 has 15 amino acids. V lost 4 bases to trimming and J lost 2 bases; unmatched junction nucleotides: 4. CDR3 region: CASSPGLAPYNEQFF. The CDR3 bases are TGCGCCAGCAGCCCCGGACTAGCACCCTACAATGAGCAGTTCTTC.

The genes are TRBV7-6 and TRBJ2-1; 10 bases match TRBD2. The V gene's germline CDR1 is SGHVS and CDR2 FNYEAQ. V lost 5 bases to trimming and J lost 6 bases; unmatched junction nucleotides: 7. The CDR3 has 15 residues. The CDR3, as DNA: TGTGCCAGCAGCCTGCTAGCGGGGGAGGCCAATGAGCAGTTCTTC. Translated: CASSLLAGEANEQFF.

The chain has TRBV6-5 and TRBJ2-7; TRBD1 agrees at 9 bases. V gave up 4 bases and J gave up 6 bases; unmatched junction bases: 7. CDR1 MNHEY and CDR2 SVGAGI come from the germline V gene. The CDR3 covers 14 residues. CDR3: CASSLGSTGGEQYF. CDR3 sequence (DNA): TGTGCCAGCAGTTTGGGTTCGACAGGGGGCGAGCAGTACTTC.

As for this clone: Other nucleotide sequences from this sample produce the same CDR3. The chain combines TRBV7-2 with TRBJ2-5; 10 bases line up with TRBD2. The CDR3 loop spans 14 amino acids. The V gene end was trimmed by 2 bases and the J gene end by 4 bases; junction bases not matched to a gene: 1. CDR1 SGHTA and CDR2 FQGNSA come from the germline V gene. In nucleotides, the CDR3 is TGTGCCAGCAGCTTAAGCGGGGGGGCAGAGACCCAGTACTTC. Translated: CASSLSGGAETQYF.

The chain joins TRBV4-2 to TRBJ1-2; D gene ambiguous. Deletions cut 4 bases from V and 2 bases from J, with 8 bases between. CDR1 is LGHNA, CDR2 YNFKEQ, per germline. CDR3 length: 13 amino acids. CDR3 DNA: TGTGCCAGCAGCCCCGACATCAACTATGGCTACACCTTC. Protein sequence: CASSPDINYGYTF.

This chain's CDR3 is CATRPSGTGATGELFF. CDR3 coding DNA: TGTGCCACCCGCCCCTCCGGGACAGGGGCGACCGGGGAGCTGTTTTTT. V and J are TRBV24-1 and TRBJ2-2, with 10 bases fitting TRBD1. J gave up 5 bases and V 9 bases, and 11 bases lay outside the gene matches. In germline, CDR1 is KGHDR, CDR2 SFDVKD. The CDR3 spans 16 residues.

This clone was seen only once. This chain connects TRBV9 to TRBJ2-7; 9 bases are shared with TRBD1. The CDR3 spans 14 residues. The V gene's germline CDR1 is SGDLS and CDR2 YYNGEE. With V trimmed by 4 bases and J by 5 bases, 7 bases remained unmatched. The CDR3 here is CASSLEGQGDEQYF. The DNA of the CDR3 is TGTGCCAGCAGCCTAGAGGGACAGGGAGACGAGCAGTACTTC.

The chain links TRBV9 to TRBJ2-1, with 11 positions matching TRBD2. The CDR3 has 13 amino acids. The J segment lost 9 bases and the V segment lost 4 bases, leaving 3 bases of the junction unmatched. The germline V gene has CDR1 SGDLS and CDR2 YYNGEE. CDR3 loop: CASSSGTSGEQFF. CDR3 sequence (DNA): TGTGCCAGCAGCTCCGGGACTAGCGGTGAGCAGTTCTTC.

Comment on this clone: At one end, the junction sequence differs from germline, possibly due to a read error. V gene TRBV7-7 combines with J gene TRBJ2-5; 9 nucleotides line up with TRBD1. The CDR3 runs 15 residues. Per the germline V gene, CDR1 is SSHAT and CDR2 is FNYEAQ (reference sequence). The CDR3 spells CASSLTGTGKETQYF. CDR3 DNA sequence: TGTGCTAGCAGCTTAACCGGGACAGGGAAGGAGACCCAGTACTTC.

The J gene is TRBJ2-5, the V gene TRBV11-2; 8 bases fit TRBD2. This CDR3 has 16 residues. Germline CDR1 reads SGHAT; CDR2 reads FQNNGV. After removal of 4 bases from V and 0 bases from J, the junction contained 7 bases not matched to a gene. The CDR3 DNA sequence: TGTGCCAGCAGCTCAAGGGGACTAGACAACCAAGAGACCCAGTACTTC. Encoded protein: CASSSRGLDNQETQYF.

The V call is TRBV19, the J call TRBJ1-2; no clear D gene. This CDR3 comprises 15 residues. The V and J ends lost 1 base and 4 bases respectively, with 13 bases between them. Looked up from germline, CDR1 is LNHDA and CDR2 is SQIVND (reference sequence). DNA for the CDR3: TGTGCCAGTAGTATAGGGCAGGAGGAGGGCTATGGCTACACCTTC. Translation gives CASSIGQEEGYGYTF.

CDR3 bases: TGTGCCAGCAGATTTTACGGACGGGGGAATGAAAAACTGTTTTTT. Amino acids: CASRFYGRGNEKLFF. The V call is TRBV28, the J call TRBJ1-4; TRBD1 is a possible D gene (5 bases). The CDR3 runs to 15 residues. Trimming shortened V by 6 bases and J by 5 bases, and 16 bases separated the two germline ends. Germline loops: CDR1 MDHEN, CDR2 SYDVKM. The variable domain in full, with the rest retrieved from reference TRBV28 and TRBJ1-4, is DVKVTQSSRYLVKRTGEKVFLECVQDMDHENMFWYRQDPGLGLRLIYFSYDVKMKEKGDIPEGYSVSREKKERFSLILESASTNQTSMYLCASRFYGRGNEKLFFGSGTQLSVL.

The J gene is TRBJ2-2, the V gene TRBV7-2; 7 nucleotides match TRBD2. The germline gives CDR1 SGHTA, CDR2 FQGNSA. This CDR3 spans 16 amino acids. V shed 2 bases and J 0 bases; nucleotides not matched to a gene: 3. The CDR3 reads CASSLPAGANTGELFF. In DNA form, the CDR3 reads TGTGCCAGCAGCTTACCCGCGGGGGCGAACACCGGGGAGCTGTTTTTT.

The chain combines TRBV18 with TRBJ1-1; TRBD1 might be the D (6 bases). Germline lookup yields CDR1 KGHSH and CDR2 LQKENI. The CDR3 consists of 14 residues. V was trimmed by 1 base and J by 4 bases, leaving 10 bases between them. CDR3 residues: CASSPLQGPTEAFF. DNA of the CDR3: TGTGCCAGCTCACCACTCCAGGGGCCCACTGAAGCTTTCTTT. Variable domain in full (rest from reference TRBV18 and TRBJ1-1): NAGVMQNPRHLVRRRGQEARLRCSPMKGHSHVYWYRQLPEEGLKFMVYLQKENIIDESGMPKERFSAEFPKEGPSILRIQQVVRGDSAAYFCASSPLQGPTEAFFGQGTRLTVV.

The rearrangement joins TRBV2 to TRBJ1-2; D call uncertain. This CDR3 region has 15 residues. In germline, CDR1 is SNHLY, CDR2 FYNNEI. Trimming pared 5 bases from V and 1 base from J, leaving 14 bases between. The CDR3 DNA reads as TGTGCCAGCAGTCGCGACACACCTGTTAACTATGGCTACACCTTC. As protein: CASSRDTPVNYGYTF. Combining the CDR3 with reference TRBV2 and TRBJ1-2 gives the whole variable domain EPEVTQTPSHQVTQMGQEVILRCVPISNHLYFYWYRQILGQKVEFLVSFYNNEISEKSEIFDDQFSVERPDGSNFTLKIRSTKLEDSAMYFCASSRDTPVNYGYTFGSGTRLTVV.

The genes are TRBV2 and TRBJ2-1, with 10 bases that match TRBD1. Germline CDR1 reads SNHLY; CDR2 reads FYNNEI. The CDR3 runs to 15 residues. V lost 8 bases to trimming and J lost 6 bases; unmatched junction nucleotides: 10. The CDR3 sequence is CASCPPGQGGNEQFF. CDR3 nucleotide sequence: TGTGCCAGCTGCCCCCCCGGACAGGGGGGCAATGAGCAGTTCTTC.